A single sample is the source of the 17 T cell receptor beta chains below, sequenced in a study of early T cells in non-severe SARS-CoV-2 infection. TCRdb processed the 5' RACE reads anew with MiXCR; each CDR3 protein has one entry. The sample has approximately 69,000 distinct CDR3 sequences, 12% seen once. The sequencing input was whole blood. Receptors were obtained from an adult who was a healthcare worker with PCR-confirmed SARS-CoV-2 infection or an uninfected control (not recorded which).

There are many counts of this clonotype. The chain is built from TRBV30 and TRBJ2-5; D is unresolved. Germline V lookup: CDR1 GTSNPN, CDR2 SVGIG (reference sequence). V lost 8 bases and J lost 5, with 12 bases in between. The CDR3 has 11 amino acids. CDR3 residues: CARQSGETQYF. CDR3 DNA: TGTGCCCGGCAGTCCGGGGAGACCCAGTACTTC.

This clonotype was seen ten or more times. The gene calls are TRBV12-5 and TRBJ2-1; D possibly matches TRBD1 or TRBD2 (5 bases each). Germline V CDR1 and CDR2: LGHNT, FRNRAP. Deletions cut 1 base from V and 2 bases from J, with 6 bases between. This CDR3 comprises 14 residues. CDR3 loop: CASGLGGTYNEQFF. CDR3 bases: TGTGCTAGTGGTTTGGGGGGGACCTACAATGAGCAGTTCTTC.

This clonotype was counted a few times. The rearrangement links TRBV5-1 to TRBJ1-2; D call uncertain. The CDR3 contains 14 residues. Per germline, CDR1 SGHRS and CDR2 YFSETQ. Trimming cost V 3 bases and J 7 bases, with 16 bases left between them. DNA for the CDR3: TGCGCCAGCAGCTCTGGACTTCCTCCTTTTGGCTACACCTTC. Translating it yields CASSSGLPPFGYTF.

The V gene is TRBV11-3, the J gene TRBJ2-7; TRBD2 aligns across 9 bases. CDR1 SGHNT and CDR2 YENEEA come from the germline V gene. CDR3 length: 15 residues. The J segment lost 3 bases and the V segment lost 1 base, leaving 4 bases of the junction unmatched. CDR3 DNA: TGTGCCAGCAGCTTAGTCCCTAGCGGGAACTACGAGCAGTACTTC. Its translation: CASSLVPSGNYEQYF.

This clonotype was seen only a few times. The rearrangement links TRBV5-5 to TRBJ2-1, with TRBD2 matching over 13 bases. J lost 14 bases, V lost 4 bases, and 9 bases had no gene match. Germline V gene sequence: CDR1 SGHKS, CDR2 YYEKEE (reference sequence). The CDR3 runs 14 residues. The CDR3 sequence is CASSRTSGRQREFF. The CDR3 bases are TGTGCCAGCAGCCGGACTAGCGGGAGACAACGAGAGTTCTTC.

This clonotype was detected many times. This sequence joins TRBV11-2 and TRBJ1-5; a weak D match, TRBD1 (6 bases). Germline CDR1 is SGHAT and CDR2 is FQNNGV. The V gene lost 4 bases and the J gene lost 1 base, with 14 bases spanning the gap. This CDR3 is 16 amino acids long. The CDR3 loop reads CASSSSRGRSNQPQHF. The CDR3 DNA sequence: TGTGCCAGCAGCTCATCCAGGGGTAGGAGCAATCAGCCCCAGCATTTT.

This clonotype was detected only a few times. The chain couples TRBV2 to TRBJ2-7; D ambiguous. The V gene lost 6 bases and the J gene lost 3 bases, with 9 bases spanning the gap. Germline CDR1 is SNHLY and CDR2 is FYNNEI. The CDR3 consists of 12 residues. CDR3 nucleotide sequence: TGTGCCAGCAGAGCACTGAGCTACGAGCAGTACTTC. Translation gives CASRALSYEQYF.

In its sample, this clonotype was seen many times. This sequence joins TRBV9 and TRBJ2-1; D perhaps matches TRBD2 (6 bases). The V end was cut by 0 bases, the J end by 0 bases, with 10 bases between. The CDR3 length is 16 residues. The germline V gene has CDR1 SGDLS and CDR2 YYNGEE. In DNA form, the CDR3 reads TGTGCCAGCAGCGTAGGGGGCGGGGTCTCCTACAATGAGCAGTTCTTC. Amino acids: CASSVGGGVSYNEQFF.

V gene TRBV6-6 combines with J gene TRBJ2-3, with a tentative D call TRBD1 (5 bases). The ends were cut back, 4 bases at V and 2 bases at J, with 13 bases in the middle. CDR1 MNHNY and CDR2 SVGAGI come from the germline V gene (reference sequence). The CDR3 sequence is 15 residues long. The CDR3 bases are TGTGCCAGCAGTTTTCGGCAGGGAATCACAGATACGCAGTATTTT. Its translation: CASSFRQGITDTQYF.

This clonotype was recorded a few times. The chain has TRBV5-4 and TRBJ2-3; weak D call: TRBD1 (6 bases). CDR1 is SGHNT, CDR2 YYREEE, per germline (reference sequence). This CDR3 is built from 15 residues. V lost 0 bases and J 1 base, leaving 9 bases between the germline ends. The CDR3 protein is CASSLGGPRTDTQYF. CDR3 nucleotide sequence: TGTGCCAGCAGCTTGGGGGGGCCTCGCACAGATACGCAGTATTTT.

This chain uses TRBV7-2 with TRBJ2-2; D is unresolved. Per the germline V gene, CDR1 is SGHTA and CDR2 is FQGNSA. The germline V and J ends were trimmed by 2 bases and 3 bases, with 4 bases remaining between them. This CDR3 region has 13 residues. The CDR3: CASSLFDTGELFF. CDR3 nucleotide sequence: TGTGCCAGCAGCTTATTCGACACCGGGGAGCTGTTTTTT.

This clonotype was seen repeatedly, ten times or more. The chain has TRBV5-1 and TRBJ1-5, with D unresolved. The V and J ends lost 0 bases and 1 base respectively, with 2 bases between them. The germline V gene has CDR1 SGHRS and CDR2 YFSETQ. The CDR3 loop spans 13 amino acids. The CDR3 protein is CASSLESNQPQHF. Written as DNA, the CDR3 is TGCGCCAGCAGCTTGGAGAGCAATCAGCCCCAGCATTTT.

This clonotype was seen more than once but under ten times. The chain couples TRBV5-1 to TRBJ2-1, with D possibly TRBD2 on 5 matching bases. With 4 bases removed from V and 7 bases from J, the gap between germline ends came to 15 bases. This CDR3 has 14 amino acids. Per the germline V gene, CDR1 is SGHRS and CDR2 is YFSETQ. CDR3 sequence reads: CASSVRVGGNEQFF. For the CDR3, the DNA is TGCGCCAGCAGCGTGAGGGTCGGCGGTAATGAGCAGTTCTTC.

Only a few counts were recorded for this clonotype. V and J are TRBV7-9 and TRBJ1-6; D is possibly TRBD1 (5 bases). Deletions cut 6 bases from V and 8 bases from J, with 14 bases between. This CDR3 is built from 14 residues. Germline loops: CDR1 SEHNR, CDR2 FQNEAQ (reference sequence). The CDR3 is CASRRGASDSPLHF. In DNA, the CDR3 is TGTGCCAGCAGGAGGGGCGCTTCTGATTCACCCCTCCACTTT. Complete variable domain (other parts from reference TRBV7-9 and TRBJ1-6): DTGVSQNPRHKITKRGQNVTFRCDPISEHNRLYWYRQTLGQGPEFLTYFQNEAQLEKSRLLSDRFSAERPKGSFSTLEIQRTEQGDSAMYLCASRRGASDSPLHFGNGTRLTVT.

This clonotype was recorded many times. This rearrangement joins TRBV29-1 to TRBJ1-1; maybe TRBD1 (5 bases). CDR1 is SQVTM and CDR2 is ANQGSEA in the germline V gene. This CDR3 contains 13 residues. Deletions cut 4 bases from V and 1 base from J, with 10 bases between. CDR3 sequence: CSVVSGQNTEAFF. The CDR3 nucleotides are TGCAGCGTTGTTTCAGGACAGAACACTGAAGCTTTCTTT.

The table lists this clonotype with many counts. A junction boundary mismatches the germline segment, possibly from a read error. The J gene is TRBJ1-2, the V gene TRBV15; D uncertain. This CDR3 region has 13 residues. The germline gives CDR1 LNHNV, CDR2 YYDKDF (reference sequence). CDR3 DNA: TGTGCCACCAGCGGAGAAGTTAACTATGGCTACACCTTC. Residues: CATSGEVNYGYTF. Full variable domain (remainder filled in from reference TRBV15 and TRBJ1-2): DAMVIQNPRYQVTQFGKPVTLSCSQTLNHNVMYWYQQKSSQAPKLLFHYYDKDFNNEADTPDNFQSRRPNTSFCFLDIRSPGLGDTAMYLCATSGEVNYGYTFGSGTRLTVV.

This clonotype was counted many times. This chain uses TRBV29-1 with TRBJ2-2; D is uncertain. Per germline, CDR1 SQVTM and CDR2 ANQGSEA. V was shortened by 6 bases and J by 4 bases, with 9 bases between the two germline ends. CDR3 length: 12 amino acids. The CDR3: CSVSLGTGELFF. For the CDR3, the DNA is TGCAGCGTCTCCCTCGGCACCGGGGAGCTGTTTTTT.